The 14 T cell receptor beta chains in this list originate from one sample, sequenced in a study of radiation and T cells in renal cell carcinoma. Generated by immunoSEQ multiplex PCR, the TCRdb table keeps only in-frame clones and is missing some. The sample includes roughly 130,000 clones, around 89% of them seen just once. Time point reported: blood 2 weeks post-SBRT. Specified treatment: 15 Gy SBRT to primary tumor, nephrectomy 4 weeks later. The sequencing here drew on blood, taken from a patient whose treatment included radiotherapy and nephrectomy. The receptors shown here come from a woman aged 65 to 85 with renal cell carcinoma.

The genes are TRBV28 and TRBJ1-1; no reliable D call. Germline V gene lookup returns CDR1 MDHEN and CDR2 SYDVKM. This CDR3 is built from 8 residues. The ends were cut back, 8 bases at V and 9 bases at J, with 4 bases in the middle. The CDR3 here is CASGQAFF. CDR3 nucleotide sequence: TGTGCCAGCGGCCAAGCTTTCTTT.

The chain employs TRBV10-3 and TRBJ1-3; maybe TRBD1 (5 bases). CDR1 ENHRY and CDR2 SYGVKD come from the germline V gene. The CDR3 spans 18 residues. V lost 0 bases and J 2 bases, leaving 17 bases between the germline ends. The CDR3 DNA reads TGTGCCATCAGTGAGTCGGGGGGATTCAAGATACCTGGAAACACCATATATTTT. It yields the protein CAISESGGFKIPGNTIYF.

The CDR3 here is CAISETRQGGNEKLFF. CDR3 nucleotide sequence: TGTGCCATCAGTGAGACCAGACAGGGGGGAAATGAAAAACTGTTTTTT. This chain joins TRBV10-3 and TRBJ1-4; 9 nucleotides agree with TRBD1. Germline V CDR1 and CDR2: ENHRY, SYGVKD. V was clipped by 2 bases and J by 5 bases; unmatched bases: 6. This CDR3 contains 16 residues.

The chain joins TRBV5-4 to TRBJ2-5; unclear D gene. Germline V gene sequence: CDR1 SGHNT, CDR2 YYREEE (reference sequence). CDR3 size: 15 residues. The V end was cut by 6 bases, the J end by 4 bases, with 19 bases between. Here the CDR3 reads CASKRGPSEVETQYF. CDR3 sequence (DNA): TGTGCCAGCAAAAGAGGCCCCTCTGAGGTAGAGACCCAGTACTTC.

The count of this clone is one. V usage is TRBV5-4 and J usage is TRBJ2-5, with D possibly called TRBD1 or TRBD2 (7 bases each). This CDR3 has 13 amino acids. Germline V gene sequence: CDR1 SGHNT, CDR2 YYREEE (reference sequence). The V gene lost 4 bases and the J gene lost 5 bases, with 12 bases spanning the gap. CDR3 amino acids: CASSTQGGETQYF. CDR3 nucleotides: TGTGCCAGCAGCACCCAGGGGGGGGAGACCCAGTACTTC.

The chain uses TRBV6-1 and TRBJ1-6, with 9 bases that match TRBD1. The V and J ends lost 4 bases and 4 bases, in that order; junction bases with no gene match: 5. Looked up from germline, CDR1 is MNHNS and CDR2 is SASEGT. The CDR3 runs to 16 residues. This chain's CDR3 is CASSVDRGPYNSPLHF. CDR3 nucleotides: TGTGCCAGCAGTGTGGACAGGGGCCCGTATAATTCACCCCTCCACTTT.

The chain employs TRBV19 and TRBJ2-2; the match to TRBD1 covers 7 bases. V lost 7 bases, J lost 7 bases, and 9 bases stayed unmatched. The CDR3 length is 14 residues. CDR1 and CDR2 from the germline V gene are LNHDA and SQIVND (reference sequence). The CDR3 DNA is TGTGCCAGTATTAGCCACAGGGGAAACGGGGAGCTGTTTTTT. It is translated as CASISHRGNGELFF.

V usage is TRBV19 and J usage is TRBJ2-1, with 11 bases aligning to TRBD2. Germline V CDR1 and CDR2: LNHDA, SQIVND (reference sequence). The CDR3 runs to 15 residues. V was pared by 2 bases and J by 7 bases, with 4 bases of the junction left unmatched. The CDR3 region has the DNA TGTGCCAGTAGTATACTAGCGGGGGGTGGGAATGAGCAGTTCTTC. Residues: CASSILAGGGNEQFF.

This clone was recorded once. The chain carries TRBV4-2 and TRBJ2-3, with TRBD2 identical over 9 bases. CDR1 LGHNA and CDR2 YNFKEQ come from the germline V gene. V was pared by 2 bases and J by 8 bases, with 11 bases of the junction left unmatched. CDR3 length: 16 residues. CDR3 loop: CASSQKRGASGGTQYF. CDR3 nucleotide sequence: TGTGCCAGCAGCCAAAAGCGGGGGGCCTCCGGGGGTACGCAGTATTTT.

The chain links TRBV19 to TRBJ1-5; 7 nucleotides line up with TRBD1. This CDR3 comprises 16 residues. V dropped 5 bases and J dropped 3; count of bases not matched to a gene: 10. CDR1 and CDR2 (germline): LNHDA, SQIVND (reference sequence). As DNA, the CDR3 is TGTGCCAGTAGTCCTACCCCAGGGGGGCACAATCAGCCCCAGCATTTT. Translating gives CASSPTPGGHNQPQHF. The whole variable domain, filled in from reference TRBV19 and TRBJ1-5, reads DGGITQSPKYLFRKEGQNVTLSCEQNLNHDAMYWYRQDPGQGLRLIYYSQIVNDFQKGDIAEGYSVSREKKESFPLTVTSAQKNPTAFYLCASSPTPGGHNQPQHFGDGTRLSIL.

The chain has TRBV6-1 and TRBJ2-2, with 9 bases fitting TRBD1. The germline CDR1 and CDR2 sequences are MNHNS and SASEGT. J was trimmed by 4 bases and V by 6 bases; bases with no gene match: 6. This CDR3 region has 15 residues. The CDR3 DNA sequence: TGTGCCAGCAGGGGACAGGGCGCGGTCACCGGGGAGCTGTTTTTT. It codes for CASRGQGAVTGELFF.

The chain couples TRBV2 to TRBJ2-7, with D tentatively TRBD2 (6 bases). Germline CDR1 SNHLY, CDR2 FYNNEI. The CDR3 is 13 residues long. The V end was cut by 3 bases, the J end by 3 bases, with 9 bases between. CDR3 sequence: CASSEVGGYEQYF. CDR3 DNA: TGTGCCAGCAGTGAGGTGGGAGGCTACGAGCAGTACTTC. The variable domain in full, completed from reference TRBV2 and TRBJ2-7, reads EPEVTQTPSHQVTQMGQEVILRCVPISNHLYFYWYRQILGQKVEFLVSFYNNEISEKSEIFDDQFSVERPDGSNFTLKIRSTKLEDSAMYFCASSEVGGYEQYFGPGTRLTVT.

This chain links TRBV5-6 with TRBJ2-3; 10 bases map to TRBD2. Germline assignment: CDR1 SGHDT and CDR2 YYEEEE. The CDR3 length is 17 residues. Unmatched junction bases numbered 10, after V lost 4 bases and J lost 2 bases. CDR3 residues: CASSLATSGDPTDTQYF. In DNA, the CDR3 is TGTGCCAGCAGCCTTGCTACTAGCGGGGACCCCACAGATACGCAGTATTTT.

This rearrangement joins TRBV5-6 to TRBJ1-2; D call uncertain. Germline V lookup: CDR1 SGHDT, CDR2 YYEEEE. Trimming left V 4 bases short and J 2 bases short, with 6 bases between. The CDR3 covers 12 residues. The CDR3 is CASSPRNYGYTF. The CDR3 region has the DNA TGTGCCAGCAGCCCCAGGAACTATGGCTACACCTTC.